Listed below are T cell receptor beta chains from one sample, sequenced in a study of blood T cell repertoires in COVID-19. Method: immunoSEQ multiplex PCR; TCRdb's copy keeps in-frame clones and lacks some. The data show hundreds of thousands of clones, with over 80% seen just once and 1.9% held by the top ten. The sequenced sample was PBMCs or T cells enriched from blood (not recorded which). These receptors were taken from a woman younger than 30 who had recovered from COVID-19. The CDR3 runs from the conserved cysteine through the conserved F or W. Fields, in order: clone size, V gene, J gene, D gene, CDR3 DNA, CDR3 protein. D genes are given only for firm matches. Rows may omit the clone size; those that give it use once, few, many or a size class.

clone_size: NA
v_call: TRBV28
j_call: TRBJ1-1
d_call: TRBD1
cdr3_nt: TGTGCCAGTTCATATACCGGGACAGTCGCTGAAGCTTTCTTT
cdr3_aa: CASSYTGTVAEAFF

clone_size: NA
v_call: TRBV25-1
j_call: TRBJ2-1
d_call: TRBD1
cdr3_nt: TGTGCCAGCAGTGAAAATCCCGGGACAGGGGCCTCCTACAATGAGCAGTTCTTC
cdr3_aa: CASSENPGTGASYNEQFF

clone_size: NA
v_call: TRBV6-6
j_call: TRBJ2-7
d_call: NA
cdr3_nt: TGTGCCAGCAGAGCCCTCCGGACAGACCGCTACGAGCAGTACTTC
cdr3_aa: CASRALRTDRYEQYF

clone_size: NA
v_call: TRBV5-1
j_call: TRBJ2-1
d_call: TRBD2
cdr3_nt: TGCGCCAGCAGCCGGGGAGGGACCCCCAGCGGGAGGGCCTACAATGAGCAGTTCTTC
cdr3_aa: CASSRGGTPSGRAYNEQFF

clone_size: NA
v_call: TRBV9
j_call: TRBJ2-5
d_call: NA
cdr3_nt: TGTGCCAGCAGCGTAGAGGCAGGGGGAGGAGAGACCCAGTACTTC
cdr3_aa: CASSVEAGGGETQYF

clone_size: NA
v_call: TRBV6-5
j_call: TRBJ2-6
d_call: TRBD1
cdr3_nt: TGTGCCGGAGGGACAGGGGGATCTGGGGCCAACGTCCTGACTTTC
cdr3_aa: CAGGTGGSGANVLTF

clone_size: NA
v_call: TRBV11-3
j_call: TRBJ2-3
d_call: NA
cdr3_nt: TGTGCCAGCAGCTTAGCTGAGGGCACCGGCGATACGCAGTATTTT
cdr3_aa: CASSLAEGTGDTQYF

clone_size: NA
v_call: TRBV13
j_call: TRBJ2-6
d_call: NA
cdr3_nt: TGTGCCAGCAGCCCACAGGGAACCGGGGCCAACGTCCTGACTTTC
cdr3_aa: CASSPQGTGANVLTF

clone_size: NA
v_call: TRBV7-9
j_call: TRBJ2-5
d_call: TRBD2
cdr3_nt: TGTGCCAGCAGCCATCGACTAGCAAGGGAGACCCAGTACTTC
cdr3_aa: CASSHRLARETQYF

clone_size: NA
v_call: TRBV12-3/TRBV12-4
j_call: TRBJ2-7
d_call: NA
cdr3_nt: TGTGCCAGCAGTTTAACTAGCTCTTTCGAGCAGTACTTC
cdr3_aa: CASSLTSSFEQYF

clone_size: NA
v_call: TRBV25-1
j_call: TRBJ2-1
d_call: TRBD2
cdr3_nt: TGTGCCAGCAGTGACCCTAGCGGGGCCTACAATGAGCAGTTCTTC
cdr3_aa: CASSDPSGAYNEQFF

clone_size: NA
v_call: TRBV6-5
j_call: TRBJ2-7
d_call: TRBD2
cdr3_nt: TGTGCCAGCAGTTACTCTAGCGGGAGTATCCACGAGCAGTACTTC
cdr3_aa: CASSYSSGSIHEQYF

clone_size: NA
v_call: TRBV7-9
j_call: TRBJ1-4
d_call: NA
cdr3_nt: TGTGCCAGCCCTAGCGAATTCGGATGGAAAAAACTGTTTTTT
cdr3_aa: CASPSEFGWKKLFF

clone_size: NA
v_call: TRBV4-3
j_call: TRBJ2-5
d_call: TRBD2
cdr3_nt: TGCGCCAGCAGCCAAGATTGGCGGGGGGCCCAAGAGACCCAGTACTTC
cdr3_aa: CASSQDWRGAQETQYF

clone_size: NA
v_call: TRBV3-1/TRBV3-2
j_call: TRBJ2-7
d_call: NA
cdr3_nt: TGTGCCAGCAGCCTGGGGGGAGCTACATACGAGCAGTACTTC
cdr3_aa: CASSLGGATYEQYF

clone_size: NA
v_call: TRBV2
j_call: TRBJ2-7
d_call: NA
cdr3_nt: TGTGCCAGCAGTGCAACGGCTAGCTCCTACGAGCAGTACTTC
cdr3_aa: CASSATASSYEQYF

clone_size: NA
v_call: TRBV10-3
j_call: TRBJ2-7
d_call: NA
cdr3_nt: TGTGCCATCAGGGGAGCAACCTACTACGAGCAGTACTTC
cdr3_aa: CAIRGATYYEQYF

clone_size: NA
v_call: TRBV7-9
j_call: TRBJ1-4
d_call: NA
cdr3_nt: TGTGCCAGCAGCTTAGTAGGGGGGGCAGAAAAACTGTTTTTT
cdr3_aa: CASSLVGGAEKLFF

clone_size: NA
v_call: TRBV5-1
j_call: TRBJ2-3
d_call: TRBD2
cdr3_nt: TGCGCCAGCAGCCCTGGGGGACTAGATGTAAATACGCAGTATTTT
cdr3_aa: CASSPGGLDVNTQYF

clone_size: NA
v_call: TRBV4-2
j_call: TRBJ1-2
d_call: NA
cdr3_nt: TGTGCCAGCAGCCAAGATCTCGGGGTGTTGGGAGTTGGCTACACCTTC
cdr3_aa: CASSQDLGVLGVGYTF

clone_size: once
v_call: TRBV9
j_call: TRBJ2-5
d_call: NA
cdr3_nt: TGTGCCAGCAGCGTAGGAATCGCAGGGCGGCAAGAGACCCAGTACTTC
cdr3_aa: CASSVGIAGRQETQYF

clone_size: NA
v_call: TRBV10-3
j_call: TRBJ1-5
d_call: NA
cdr3_nt: TGTGCCATCAGTGATAAAACAGGGAAAAATCAGCCCCAGCATTTT
cdr3_aa: CAISDKTGKNQPQHF

clone_size: once
v_call: TRBV10-3
j_call: TRBJ2-7
d_call: TRBD2
cdr3_nt: TGTGCCATCAGTGTTGCGGCTAGCGGGGGTTACGAGCAGTACTTC
cdr3_aa: CAISVAASGGYEQYF

clone_size: NA
v_call: TRBV9
j_call: TRBJ1-1
d_call: NA
cdr3_nt: TGTGCCAGCAGCCCGGGACATATGGCGGATACTGAAGCTTTCTTT
cdr3_aa: CASSPGHMADTEAFF

clone_size: NA
v_call: TRBV7-2
j_call: TRBJ2-1
d_call: TRBD2
cdr3_nt: TGTGCCAGCAGCGCGAGACTAGCTAGGGATGAGCAGTTCTTC
cdr3_aa: CASSARLARDEQFF

clone_size: NA
v_call: TRBV11-2
j_call: TRBJ2-7
d_call: NA
cdr3_nt: TGTGCCAGCAGGGCGCGGGTAAGCTCCTACGAGCAGTACTTC
cdr3_aa: CASRARVSSYEQYF

clone_size: NA
v_call: TRBV6-4
j_call: TRBJ1-1
d_call: TRBD1
cdr3_nt: TGTGCCAGCAGTGGCCCCACCCGGGACAGGGGGCGTCGAGGCACTGAAGCTTTCTTT
cdr3_aa: CASSGPTRDRGRRGTEAFF

clone_size: NA
v_call: TRBV27
j_call: TRBJ1-5
d_call: NA
cdr3_nt: TGTGCCAGCGCGGACGGGGACTATCAGCCCCAGCATTTT
cdr3_aa: CASADGDYQPQHF

clone_size: NA
v_call: TRBV28
j_call: TRBJ2-1
d_call: NA
cdr3_nt: TGTGCCAGCAGTGATGCACTAGAGTTCTCCTACAATGAGCAGTTCTTC
cdr3_aa: CASSDALEFSYNEQFF

clone_size: NA
v_call: TRBV11-2
j_call: TRBJ1-1
d_call: NA
cdr3_nt: TGTGCCAGCAGCTTAGTGGAGGGTCGTTCCACTGAAGCTTTCTTT
cdr3_aa: CASSLVEGRSTEAFF

clone_size: few
v_call: TRBV5-1
j_call: TRBJ2-1
d_call: NA
cdr3_nt: TGCGCCAGCAGTAACATCGGTGCTAGCGCAATCTACAATGAGCAGTTCTTC
cdr3_aa: CASSNIGASAIYNEQFF

clone_size: NA
v_call: TRBV9
j_call: TRBJ1-6
d_call: NA
cdr3_nt: TGTGCCAGCAGCGTAGCGCAGGGGTCATCACCCCTCCACTTT
cdr3_aa: CASSVAQGSSPLHF

clone_size: NA
v_call: TRBV28
j_call: TRBJ2-7
d_call: NA
cdr3_nt: TGTGCCAGCACCATGATGGACAGCTCCTACGAGCAGTACTTC
cdr3_aa: CASTMMDSSYEQYF

clone_size: NA
v_call: TRBV4-3
j_call: TRBJ1-1
d_call: NA
cdr3_nt: TGCGCCAGCAGCCAGGGGCCGTTTGAAGCTTTCTTT
cdr3_aa: CASSQGPFEAFF

clone_size: NA
v_call: TRBV9
j_call: TRBJ1-2
d_call: NA
cdr3_nt: TGTGCCAGCAGCTCCCAGGGATTAGGCTACACCTTC
cdr3_aa: CASSSQGLGYTF

clone_size: once
v_call: TRBV18
j_call: TRBJ1-1
d_call: TRBD1
cdr3_nt: TGTGCCAGCTCACGCGTGACAGGGCTGGCGAACACTGAAGCTTTCTTT
cdr3_aa: CASSRVTGLANTEAFF

clone_size: NA
v_call: TRBV6-5
j_call: TRBJ2-7
d_call: TRBD1
cdr3_nt: TGTGCCAGCACCCCGACAGGGGTCTCGTACGAGCAGTACTTC
cdr3_aa: CASTPTGVSYEQYF

clone_size: NA
v_call: TRBV28
j_call: TRBJ1-6
d_call: NA
cdr3_nt: TGTGCCAGCAGGCCCGACAGGAATTCACCCCTCCACTTT
cdr3_aa: CASRPDRNSPLHF

clone_size: once
v_call: TRBV13
j_call: TRBJ1-1
d_call: TRBD1
cdr3_nt: TGTGCCAGCAGCTTTCCGGGACAGGTCACTGAAGCTTTCTTT
cdr3_aa: CASSFPGQVTEAFF

clone_size: NA
v_call: TRBV27
j_call: TRBJ1-1
d_call: TRBD1
cdr3_nt: TGTGCCAGCAGTCTTCCGACAGGGGTGAACACTGAAGCTTTCTTT
cdr3_aa: CASSLPTGVNTEAFF

clone_size: NA
v_call: TRBV7-3
j_call: TRBJ1-5
d_call: TRBD1
cdr3_nt: TGTGCCAGCAGCTATCCGGGACAGGGGTCCGTATCCCCCAATCAGCCCCAGCATTTT
cdr3_aa: CASSYPGQGSVSPNQPQHF

clone_size: NA
v_call: TRBV21-1
j_call: TRBJ1-4
d_call: NA
cdr3_nt: TGTGCCAGCAGCAAAGTGAGGACAGATAATGAAAAACTGTTTTTT
cdr3_aa: CASSKVRTDNEKLFF

clone_size: NA
v_call: TRBV27
j_call: TRBJ2-4
d_call: NA
cdr3_nt: TGTGCCAGCAGTTCCTACTCAGGGATGCACATTCAGTACTTC
cdr3_aa: CASSSYSGMHIQYF

clone_size: NA
v_call: TRBV7-2
j_call: TRBJ2-3
d_call: TRBD2
cdr3_nt: TGTGCCAGCAGCCGGACTAGCGGGAGAATATCAGATACGCAGTATTTT
cdr3_aa: CASSRTSGRISDTQYF

clone_size: NA
v_call: TRBV5-4
j_call: TRBJ2-7
d_call: TRBD1
cdr3_nt: TGTGCCAGCACCCATCTTGGGGCAGGGGGCTCCTACGAGCAGTACTTC
cdr3_aa: CASTHLGAGGSYEQYF

clone_size: once
v_call: TRBV5-1
j_call: TRBJ2-2
d_call: TRBD1
cdr3_nt: TGCGCCAGCAGCCCCGCACGCCGGGTGGCATTTATCCGGGACAGGGGTACCGGGGAGCTGTTTTTT
cdr3_aa: CASSPARRVAFIRDRGTGELFF

clone_size: NA
v_call: TRBV19
j_call: TRBJ1-6
d_call: NA
cdr3_nt: TGTGCCAGTAGTATAGGACAGTCTGGAAGCTCCTATAATTCACCCCTCCACTTT
cdr3_aa: CASSIGQSGSSYNSPLHF

clone_size: NA
v_call: TRBV9
j_call: TRBJ2-1
d_call: TRBD2
cdr3_nt: TGTGCCAGCAGCACAGGGACTAGCGGGAGCAATGAGCAGTTCTTC
cdr3_aa: CASSTGTSGSNEQFF

clone_size: NA
v_call: TRBV10-2
j_call: TRBJ1-4
d_call: TRBD1
cdr3_nt: TGCGCCAGCGGGGGACAGGGAAGAAATGAAAAACTGTTTTTT
cdr3_aa: CASGGQGRNEKLFF

clone_size: NA
v_call: TRBV20-1
j_call: TRBJ1-2
d_call: TRBD1
cdr3_nt: TGCAGTGCTAGTAACAGGGGGAACTATGGCTACACCTTC
cdr3_aa: CSASNRGNYGYTF

clone_size: few
v_call: TRBV9
j_call: TRBJ2-1
d_call: TRBD2
cdr3_nt: TGTGCCAGCAGCGCCTTAGGGACTAGCGGTAATGAGCAGTTCTTC
cdr3_aa: CASSALGTSGNEQFF

clone_size: NA
v_call: TRBV28
j_call: TRBJ1-6
d_call: NA
cdr3_nt: TGTGCCAGCAGAACACGGAATATAGGGGTTTCACCCCTCCACTTT
cdr3_aa: CASRTRNIGVSPLHF

clone_size: NA
v_call: TRBV4-3
j_call: TRBJ2-7
d_call: NA
cdr3_nt: TGCGCCAGCAGCCAAGGAAGCGGGTCTGCCTACGAGCAGTACTTC
cdr3_aa: CASSQGSGSAYEQYF

clone_size: NA
v_call: TRBV10-3
j_call: TRBJ2-7
d_call: NA
cdr3_nt: TGTGCCACAGGGGAACCGTACGAGCAGTACTTC
cdr3_aa: CATGEPYEQYF

clone_size: NA
v_call: TRBV6-5
j_call: TRBJ1-6
d_call: NA
cdr3_nt: TGTGCCAGCAGTTACTCGAATCGGGGTTCACCCCTCCACTTT
cdr3_aa: CASSYSNRGSPLHF

clone_size: once
v_call: TRBV19
j_call: TRBJ2-7
d_call: NA
cdr3_nt: TGTGCCAGTAGTATTTCTACGGGGATCGGGTACGAGCAGTACTTC
cdr3_aa: CASSISTGIGYEQYF

clone_size: NA
v_call: TRBV19
j_call: TRBJ2-1
d_call: TRBD2
cdr3_nt: TGTGCCAGTAGTATGATAGCGGGGGCCTACAATGAGCAGTTCTTC
cdr3_aa: CASSMIAGAYNEQFF